This TCR beta chain was identified in a study of blood T cell repertoires in COVID-19. Per the original data handling: Researchers report that nucleated cell counts were estimated from reference gene primer amplification. TCRdb's copy holds only in-frame clones and misses some; the assay was immunoSEQ multiplex PCR. The DNA was the basis for D and trimming; V, J and clone size are from that table. The sample yields 230,000 or so clones, roughly 88% seen once. This clone was observed a handful of times. Trimming removed 11 bases from V and 5 bases from J; junction bases left unmatched: 6. The length of the CDR3 is 13 residues. Germline V gene lookup returns CDR1 MNHEY and CDR2 SVGAGI. Those who participated ranged in age from roughly 18 to 89 years and resided in 24 US areas.

Sequenced material: PBMCs or T cells enriched from blood (not recorded which). This chain links TRBV6-5 with TRBJ1-6; 7 bases map to TRBD1. The clonotype originates from a woman aged 45-65 years with acute COVID-19. The CDR3 here is CAAQTGNNSPLHF. The CDR3 coding sequence is TGTGCCGCCCAGACAGGGAATAATTCACCCCTCCACTTT.